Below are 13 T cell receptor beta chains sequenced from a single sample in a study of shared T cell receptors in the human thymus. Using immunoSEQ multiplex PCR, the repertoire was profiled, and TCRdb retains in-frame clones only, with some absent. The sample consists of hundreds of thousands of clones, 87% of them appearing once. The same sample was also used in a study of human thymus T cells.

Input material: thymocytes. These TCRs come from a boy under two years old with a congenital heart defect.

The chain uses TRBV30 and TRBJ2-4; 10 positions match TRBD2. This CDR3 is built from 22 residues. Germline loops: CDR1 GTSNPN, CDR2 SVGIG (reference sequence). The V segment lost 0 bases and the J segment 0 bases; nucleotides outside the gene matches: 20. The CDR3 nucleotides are TGTGCCTGGAGTGTCTCCAGAGGGGACCTTAGCGGGAGGACACTAGCCAAAAACATTCAGTACTTC. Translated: CAWSVSRGDLSGRTLAKNIQYF.

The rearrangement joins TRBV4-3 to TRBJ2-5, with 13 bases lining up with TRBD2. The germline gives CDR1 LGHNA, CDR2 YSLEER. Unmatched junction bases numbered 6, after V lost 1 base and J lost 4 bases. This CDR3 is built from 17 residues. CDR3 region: CASSQGGLAGESETQYF. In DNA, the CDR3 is TGCGCCAGCAGCCAAGGAGGACTAGCGGGAGAATCAGAGACCCAGTACTTC.

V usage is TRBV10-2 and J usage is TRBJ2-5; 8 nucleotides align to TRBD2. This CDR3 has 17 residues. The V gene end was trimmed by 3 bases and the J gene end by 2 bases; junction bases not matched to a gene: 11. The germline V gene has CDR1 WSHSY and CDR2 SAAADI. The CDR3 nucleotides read TGCGCCAGCAGTGAACCCCAAGGGCGGGGGGTACAAGAGACCCAGTACTTC. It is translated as CASSEPQGRGVQETQYF.

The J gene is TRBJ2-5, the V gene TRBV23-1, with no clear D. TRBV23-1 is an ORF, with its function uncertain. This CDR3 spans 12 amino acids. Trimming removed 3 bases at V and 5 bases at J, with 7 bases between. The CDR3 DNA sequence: TGCGCCAGCAGTCACCTCAGGGAGACCCAGTACTTC. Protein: CASSHLRETQYF.

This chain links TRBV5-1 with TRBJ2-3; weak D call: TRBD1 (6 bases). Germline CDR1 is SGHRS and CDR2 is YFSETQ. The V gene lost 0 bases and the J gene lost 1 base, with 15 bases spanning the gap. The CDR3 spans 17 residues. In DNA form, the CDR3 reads TGCGCCAGCAGCTTGGGGGAAAGGGACAACTGCACAGATACGCAGTATTTT. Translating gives CASSLGERDNCTDTQYF.

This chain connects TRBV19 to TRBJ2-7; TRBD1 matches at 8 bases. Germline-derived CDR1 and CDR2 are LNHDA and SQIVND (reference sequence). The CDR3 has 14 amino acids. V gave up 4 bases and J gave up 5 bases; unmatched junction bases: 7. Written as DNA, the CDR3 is TGTGCCAGTAGTACAACAGGGGGTTACAACGAGCAGTACTTC. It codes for CASSTTGGYNEQYF.

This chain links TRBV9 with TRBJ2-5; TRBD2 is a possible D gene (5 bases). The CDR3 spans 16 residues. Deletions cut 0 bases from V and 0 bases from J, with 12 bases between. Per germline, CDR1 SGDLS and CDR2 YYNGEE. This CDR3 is CASSVGPRANQETQYF. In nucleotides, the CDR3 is TGTGCCAGCAGCGTAGGGCCGCGGGCGAACCAAGAGACCCAGTACTTC.

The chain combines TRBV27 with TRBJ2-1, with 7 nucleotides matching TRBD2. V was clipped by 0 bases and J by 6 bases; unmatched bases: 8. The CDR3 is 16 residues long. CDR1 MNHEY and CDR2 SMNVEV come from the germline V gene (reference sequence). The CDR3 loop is CASSLSISGRFNEQFF. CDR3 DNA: TGTGCCAGCAGTTTATCGATTAGCGGGCGGTTCAATGAGCAGTTCTTC.

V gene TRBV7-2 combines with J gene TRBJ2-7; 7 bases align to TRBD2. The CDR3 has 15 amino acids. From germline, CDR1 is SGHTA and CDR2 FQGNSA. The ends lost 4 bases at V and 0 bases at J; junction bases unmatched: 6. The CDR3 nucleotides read TGTGCCAGCAGCTCACTACCGGGGGGCTCCTACGAGCAGTACTTC. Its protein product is CASSSLPGGSYEQYF. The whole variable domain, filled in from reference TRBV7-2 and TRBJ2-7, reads GAGVSQSPSNKVTEKGKDVELRCDPISGHTALYWYRQSLGQGLEFLIYFQGNSAPDKSGLPSDRFSAERTGGSVSTLTIQRTQQEDSAVYLCASSSLPGGSYEQYFGPGTRLTVT.

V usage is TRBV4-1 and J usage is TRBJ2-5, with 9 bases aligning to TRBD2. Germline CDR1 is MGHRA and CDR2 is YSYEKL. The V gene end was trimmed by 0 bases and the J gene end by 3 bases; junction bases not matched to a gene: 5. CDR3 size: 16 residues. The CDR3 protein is CASSQDIAGEEETQYF. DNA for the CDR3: TGCGCCAGCAGCCAAGATATAGCGGGGGAAGAAGAGACCCAGTACTTC.

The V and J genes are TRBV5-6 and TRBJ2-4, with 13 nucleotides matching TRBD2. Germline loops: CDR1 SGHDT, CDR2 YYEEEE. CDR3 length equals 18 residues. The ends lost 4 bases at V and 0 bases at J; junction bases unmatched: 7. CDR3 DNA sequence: TGTGCCAGCAGCCCGGGGACTAGCGGGACACTAGCCAAAAACATTCAGTACTTC. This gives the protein CASSPGTSGTLAKNIQYF.

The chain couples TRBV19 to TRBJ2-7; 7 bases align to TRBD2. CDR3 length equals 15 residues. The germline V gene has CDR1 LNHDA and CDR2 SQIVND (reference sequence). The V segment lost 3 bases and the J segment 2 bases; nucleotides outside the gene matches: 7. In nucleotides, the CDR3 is TGTGCCAGTAGTATTTCCCGGGAGGCTACCTACGAGCAGTACTTC. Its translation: CASSISREATYEQYF.

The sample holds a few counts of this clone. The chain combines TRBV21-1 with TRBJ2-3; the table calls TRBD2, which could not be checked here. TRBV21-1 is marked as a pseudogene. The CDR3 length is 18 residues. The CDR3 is CASSKEWRPSGRGDTQYF. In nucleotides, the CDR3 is TGTGCCAGCAGCAAAGAGTGGCGTCCTAGCGGGAGGGGAGATACGCAGTATTTT.